This T cell receptor beta chain was captured in a study of cytomegalovirus exposure and HLA in healthy donors. Study findings and constraints: The study flagged some 180 TCR beta chains as cytomegalovirus-associated. It was found in a later analysis that first-cohort TCR clusters tended to co-occur in the 120 validation repertoires. Most observed TCR sequences were rare, whereas some public TCRs were detected in many donors.

Comment on this clone: Antigen unknown.

Only in-frame clones appear in the TCRdb table, and some are missing; sequencing was by immunoSEQ multiplex PCR. The sample yields under 300,000 clones, around 85% seen once. The germline V gene has CDR1 WSHSY and CDR2 SAAADI. The CDR3 runs 15 residues. With V trimmed by 5 bases and J by 1 base, 5 bases remained unmatched. The sequence came from a young woman in good health and CMV-seronegative. The V call is TRBV10-2, the J call TRBJ1-1; TRBD1 matches 9 bases. The sample taken for sequencing was PBMCs. The CDR3 DNA reads as TGCGCCAGCAGTCCCGGGACAGGGCGGAACACTGAAGCTTTCTTT. Translation: CASSPGTGRNTEAFF.